A selection of T cell receptor beta chains follows, all from one sample in a study of technical replicates of blood from a few donors. Sequencing was performed with immunoSEQ multiplex PCR; in TCRdb, only in-frame clones are kept and a portion is missing. Among roughly 45,000 clones, about 94% were seen once, and the ten largest hold around 3.9%. Source material: PBMCs. The receptor set was obtained from a human donor in good health. Some clones in this sample may be carry-over from other donors' samples. The CDR3 runs from the conserved cysteine through the conserved F or W. The order of the fields is clone size, V gene, J gene, D gene, CDR3 protein, CDR3 DNA. The D gene is left open where the match is weak. A row's size may be missing; if present it is once, few, many or a size class.

-	TRBV13	TRBJ1-1	-	CASTLTTENTEAFF	TGTGCCAGCACCCTCACGACAGAGAACACTGAAGCTTTCTTT
-	TRBV5-1	TRBJ2-3	-	CASSLRELISTDTQYF	TGCGCCAGCAGCTTGCGGGAGCTGATCAGCACAGATACGCAGTATTTT
-	TRBV2	TRBJ2-3	-	CASSYSTDTQYF	TGTGCCAGCAGCTATAGCACAGATACGCAGTATTTT
-	TRBV4-3	TRBJ2-7	TRBD1	CASSSGTAYEQYF	TGCGCCAGCAGCTCCGGGACAGCCTACGAGCAGTACTTC
-	TRBV7-6	TRBJ2-5	TRBD2	CAVTSGGFETQYF	TGTGCCGTGACCAGCGGGGGGTTCGAGACCCAGTACTTC
-	TRBV7-2	TRBJ2-1	TRBD2	CASSLREWFFSEQFF	TGTGCCAGCAGCTTGCGGGAGTGGTTTTTTAGTGAGCAGTTCTTC
-	TRBV19	TRBJ1-6	-	CASSASTVNSPLHF	TGTGCCAGTAGTGCTTCTACCGTTAATTCACCCCTCCACTTT
-	TRBV4-1	TRBJ1-2	TRBD1	CASSQDSQGARGYTF	TGCGCCAGCAGCCAAGATTCACAGGGGGCGCGGGGCTACACCTTC
-	TRBV7-8	TRBJ2-3	TRBD2	CASRPTSGVSTDTQYF	TGTGCCAGCAGGCCGACTAGCGGGGTCAGCACAGATACGCAGTATTTT
-	TRBV6-5	TRBJ2-5	TRBD1	CASSYSGDRGQTQYF	TGTGCCAGCAGTTACTCCGGAGACAGGGGGCAGACCCAGTACTTC
-	TRBV11-1	TRBJ2-2	-	CASSSWGQGNTGELFF	TGTGCCAGCAGCTCGTGGGGGCAGGGGAACACCGGGGAGCTGTTTTTT
-	TRBV15	TRBJ2-1	TRBD2	CATSKRRLREGSEQFF	TGTGCCACCAGCAAGAGAAGATTGCGGGAGGGTTCTGAGCAGTTCTTC
-	TRBV7-2	TRBJ1-1	-	CASSLVGGMAEAFF	TGTGCCAGCAGCTTAGTCGGAGGGATGGCTGAAGCTTTCTTT
-	TRBV11-2	TRBJ2-7	TRBD1	CASSLERGPAYEQYF	TGTGCCAGCAGCTTGGAAAGGGGGCCTGCCTACGAGCAGTACTTC
-	TRBV18	TRBJ2-5	-	CASSPPAGTQYF	TGTGCCAGCTCACCACCGGCGGGGACCCAGTACTTC
-	TRBV7-9	TRBJ1-6	TRBD1	CASSPGQGAGPLHF	TGTGCCAGCAGCCCAGGACAGGGGGCTGGACCCCTCCACTTT
-	TRBV7-9	TRBJ2-5	TRBD2	CASSRTSGRETQYF	TGTGCCAGCAGCCGGACTAGCGGGAGAGAGACCCAGTACTTC
-	TRBV4-3	TRBJ2-2	-	CASSQGHSTGELFF	TGCGCCAGCAGCCAAGGACATAGCACCGGGGAGCTGTTTTTT
once	TRBV27	TRBJ2-3	-	CASSLRAVDTQYF	TGTGCCAGCAGTTTGAGGGCAGTCGATACGCAGTATTTT
-	TRBV7-9	TRBJ2-7	-	CASSLFENSYEQYF	TGTGCCAGCAGCTTATTTGAGAACAGCTACGAGCAGTACTTC
-	TRBV7-9	TRBJ2-1	TRBD2	CASSLEVAGYNEQFF	TGTGCCAGCAGCTTAGAGGTAGCGGGGTACAATGAGCAGTTCTTC
-	TRBV19	TRBJ1-1	TRBD1	CASGQGGTEAFF	TGTGCCAGTGGACAGGGAGGCACTGAAGCTTTCTTT
-	TRBV15	TRBJ2-5	-	CATSPGDQETQYF	TGTGCCACCAGCCCGGGGGACCAAGAGACCCAGTACTTC
-	TRBV9	TRBJ2-2	-	CASSIQDFPTGELFF	TGTGCCAGCAGCATTCAGGACTTTCCCACCGGGGAGCTGTTTTTT
-	TRBV4-3	TRBJ1-1	-	CASSQDRTGNTEAFF	TGCGCCAGCAGCCAAGACAGAACAGGGAACACTGAAGCTTTCTTT
-	TRBV5-8	TRBJ2-1	TRBD2	CASSLARRWEGRYNEQFF	TGTGCCAGCAGCTTGGCCCGTAGGTGGGAGGGCCGCTACAATGAGCAGTTCTTC
once	TRBV28	TRBJ1-4	-	CASSLSREKLFF	TGTGCCAGCAGTTTAAGCAGGGAAAAACTGTTTTTT
-	TRBV29-1	TRBJ2-2	TRBD1	CSAVDREYTGELFF	TGCAGCGCCGTGGACAGGGAGTACACCGGGGAGCTGTTTTTT
-	TRBV5-1	TRBJ2-7	-	CASSLVSPMSSYEQYF	TGCGCCAGCAGCTTGGTTTCCCCGATGAGCTCCTACGAGCAGTACTTC
-	TRBV19	TRBJ1-3	TRBD1	CASTKGAAGNTIYF	TGTGCCAGTACGAAGGGGGCAGCAGGAAACACCATATATTTT
-	TRBV10-3	TRBJ2-3	TRBD2	CAIAGGLADTQYF	TGTGCCATCGCGGGGGGGCTCGCAGATACGCAGTATTTT
-	TRBV10-3	TRBJ2-2	-	CAISDRVTNTGELFF	TGTGCCATCAGTGACCGCGTGACGAACACCGGGGAGCTGTTTTTT
few	TRBV11-2	TRBJ2-2	TRBD1	CASGARLGTGGTGELFF	TGTGCCAGCGGCGCTCGACTCGGGACAGGGGGGACCGGGGAGCTGTTTTTT
-	TRBV5-4	TRBJ2-5	TRBD2	CASHSGIQETQYF	TGTGCCAGCCATAGCGGGATCCAAGAGACCCAGTACTTC
-	TRBV4-3	TRBJ1-2	-	CASSQARGEGYTF	TGCGCCAGCAGCCAAGCCCGAGGAGAAGGCTACACCTTC
-	TRBV7-2	TRBJ2-5	-	CASSYWTGQETQYF	TGTGCCAGCAGCTACTGGACGGGACAAGAGACCCAGTACTTC
once	TRBV5-4	TRBJ1-4	TRBD1	CASSPGQGHPIELFF	TGTGCCAGCAGCCCCGGACAGGGCCACCCGATTGAACTGTTTTTT
-	TRBV9	TRBJ2-5	TRBD2	CASSVGPTSGSLETQYF	TGTGCCAGCAGCGTAGGGCCCACTAGCGGGAGTTTGGAGACCCAGTACTTC
once	TRBV27	TRBJ2-7	-	CASTFVGGGVPYEQYF	TGTGCCAGCACCTTTGTGGGGGGTGGGGTTCCCTACGAGCAGTACTTC
-	TRBV5-1	TRBJ1-4	-	CASGTGPEGEKLFF	TGCGCCAGCGGAACAGGGCCCGAGGGTGAAAAACTGTTTTTT
few	TRBV10-3	TRBJ2-5	-	CAISEPRQRETQYF	TGTGCCATCAGTGAGCCGCGGCAAAGGGAGACCCAGTACTTC
-	TRBV18	TRBJ2-7	TRBD2	CASSPDLGTSGYEQYF	TGTGCCAGCTCACCCGACCTTGGGACTAGCGGCTACGAGCAGTACTTC
few	TRBV29-1	TRBJ1-1	-	CSVQRQVMNTEAFF	TGCAGCGTCCAGAGACAGGTCATGAACACTGAAGCTTTCTTT
-	TRBV9	TRBJ2-7	TRBD2	CASSVATGTSIYEQYF	TGTGCCAGCAGCGTAGCTACCGGGACTAGTATATACGAGCAGTACTTC
-	TRBV27	TRBJ2-7	-	CASTSGSYEQYF	TGTGCCAGCACCTCCGGCTCCTACGAGCAGTACTTC
-	TRBV4-3	TRBJ2-1	TRBD2	CASSRAPTSGGVNEQFF	TGCGCCAGCAGTCGCGCTCCAACTAGCGGGGGGGTGAATGAGCAGTTCTTC
-	TRBV4-1	TRBJ2-2	TRBD2	CASRETSGGNTGELFF	TGCGCCAGCAGGGAAACTAGCGGGGGGAACACCGGGGAGCTGTTTTTT
-	TRBV27	TRBJ2-7	-	CASSLWQGHYEQYF	TGTGCCAGCAGTTTGTGGCAGGGACACTACGAGCAGTACTTC
-	TRBV7-2	TRBJ1-2	TRBD1	CASSPGQDLGYTF	TGTGCCAGCAGCCCAGGACAGGACCTAGGCTACACCTTC
-	TRBV5-6	TRBJ2-1	-	CASSLAGGTAYNEQFF	TGTGCCAGCAGCTTGGCCGGCGGTACTGCCTACAATGAGCAGTTCTTC